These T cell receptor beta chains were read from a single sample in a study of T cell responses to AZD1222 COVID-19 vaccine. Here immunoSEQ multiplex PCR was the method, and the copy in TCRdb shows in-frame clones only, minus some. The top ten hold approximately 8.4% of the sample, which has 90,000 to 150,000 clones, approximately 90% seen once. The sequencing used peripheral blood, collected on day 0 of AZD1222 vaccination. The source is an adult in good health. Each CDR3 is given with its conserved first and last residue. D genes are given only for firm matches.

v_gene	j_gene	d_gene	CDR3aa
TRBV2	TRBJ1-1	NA	CAKQSDTEAFF
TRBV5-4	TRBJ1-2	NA	CASSLGQPYNYGYTF
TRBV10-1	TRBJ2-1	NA	CASSRSSYNEQFF
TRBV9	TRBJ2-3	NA	CASTEDQGLSTDTQYF
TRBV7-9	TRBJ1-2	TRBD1	CASSLGQGRDYGYTF
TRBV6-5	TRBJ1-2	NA	CASSYSFGGYTF
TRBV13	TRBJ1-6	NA	CASSLSTGPSYNSPLHF
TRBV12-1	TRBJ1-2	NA	CASSFAKLGVGYTF
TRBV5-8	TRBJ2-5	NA	CASSLGMVAEPETQYF
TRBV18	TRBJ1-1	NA	CASSLDRQNTEAFF
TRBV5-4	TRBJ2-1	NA	CASSAGEARPIYNEQFF
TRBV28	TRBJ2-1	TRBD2	CASSPVGAGVREQFF
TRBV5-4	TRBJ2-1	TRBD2	CASSLAFGSGSPSSYNEQFF
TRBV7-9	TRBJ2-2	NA	CASSFQANTGELFF
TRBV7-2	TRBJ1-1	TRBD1	CASSFGRGHLTEAFF
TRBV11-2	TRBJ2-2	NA	CASSLERTNTGELFF
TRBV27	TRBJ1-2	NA	CASSPPGRQGGYYGYTF
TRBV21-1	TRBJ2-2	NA	CATRGQGGSNTGELFF
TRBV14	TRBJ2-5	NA	CASSQELGAGETQYF
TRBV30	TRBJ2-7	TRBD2	CAWRTSGRIGEQYF
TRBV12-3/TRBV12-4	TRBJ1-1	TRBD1	CASRQGGNTEAFF
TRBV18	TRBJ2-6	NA	CASSPPSGANVLTF
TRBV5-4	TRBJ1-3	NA	CASSLSGTFAGNTIYF